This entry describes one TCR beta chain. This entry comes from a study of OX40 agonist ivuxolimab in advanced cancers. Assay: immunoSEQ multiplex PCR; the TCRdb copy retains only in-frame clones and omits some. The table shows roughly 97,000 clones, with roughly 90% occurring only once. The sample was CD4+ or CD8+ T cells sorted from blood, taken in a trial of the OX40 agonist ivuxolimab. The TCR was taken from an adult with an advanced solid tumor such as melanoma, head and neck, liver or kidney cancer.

The CDR3 region has the DNA TGTGCCAGCAGTACAGGCACAGATACGCAGTATTTT. The encoded protein is CASSTGTDTQYF. The V and J genes are TRBV28 and TRBJ2-3; D gene ambiguous. The V end was cut by 5 bases, the J end by 1 base, with 4 bases between. Per the germline V gene, CDR1 is MDHEN and CDR2 is SYDVKM. CDR3 length equals 12 residues. Full variable domain (remainder filled in from reference TRBV28 and TRBJ2-3): DVKVTQSSRYLVKRTGEKVFLECVQDMDHENMFWYRQDPGLGLRLIYFSYDVKMKEKGDIPEGYSVSREKKERFSLILESASTNQTSMYLCASSTGTDTQYFGPGTRLTVL.